Below are 28 T cell receptor beta chains sequenced from a single sample in a study of graft-versus-host responses after intestinal transplantation. Generated by immunoSEQ multiplex PCR, the TCRdb table keeps only in-frame clones and is missing some. The sample consists of about 85,000 clones, approximately 90% of them appearing once. Their antigens are not known. The sample in question was unstimulated CD8+ T cells sorted from spleen or lymph node cells, obtained before transplant. The receptor source for this set is a human donor who was the organ donor for an intestinal transplant.

The J gene is TRBJ2-7, the V gene TRBV18; D perhaps matches TRBD2 (6 bases). From germline, CDR1 is KGHSH and CDR2 LQKENI. Trimming pared 3 bases from V and 6 bases from J, leaving 18 bases between. This CDR3 is built from 15 residues. The CDR3 here is CASSPRTDPGGEQYF. The CDR3 region has the DNA TGTGCCAGCTCACCTCGGACCGACCCCGGGGGCGAGCAGTACTTC.

This chain connects TRBV19 to TRBJ2-1; unclear D gene. Germline CDR1 is LNHDA and CDR2 is SQIVND (reference sequence). The V gene lost 8 bases and the J gene lost 6 bases, with 11 bases spanning the gap. The CDR3 consists of 12 residues. The CDR3 protein is CASSWSGNEQFF. For the CDR3, the DNA is TGTGCCAGTTCATGGTCGGGCAATGAGCAGTTCTTC. Drawing the rest from reference TRBV19 and TRBJ2-1, the complete variable domain is DGGITQSPKYLFRKEGQNVTLSCEQNLNHDAMYWYRQDPGQGLRLIYYSQIVNDFQKGDIAEGYSVSREKKESFPLTVTSAQKNPTAFYLCASSWSGNEQFFGPGTRLTVL.

This clone was seen just once. The chain uses TRBV19 and TRBJ2-7; 7 bases line up with TRBD1. Losses at the gene ends were 1 base for V and 1 base for J; bases not matched to a gene: 4. This CDR3 is built from 15 residues. Germline loops: CDR1 LNHDA, CDR2 SQIVND (reference sequence). The CDR3 nucleotides read TGTGCCAGTAGTATAGGTCCCAGGGGGTCCTACGAGCAGTACTTC. It specifies CASSIGPRGSYEQYF. Looking up the rest from reference TRBV19 and TRBJ2-7 gives the full variable domain: DGGITQSPKYLFRKEGQNVTLSCEQNLNHDAMYWYRQDPGQGLRLIYYSQIVNDFQKGDIAEGYSVSREKKESFPLTVTSAQKNPTAFYLCASSIGPRGSYEQYFGPGTRLTVT.

This clone has only a few counts. The chain couples TRBV6-4 to TRBJ2-1; 8 bases align to TRBD2. The CDR3 is made up of 16 amino acids. After removal of 0 bases from V and 0 bases from J, the junction contained 1 base not matched to a gene. Germline V gives CDR1 MRHNA, CDR2 SNTAGT. The CDR3 nucleotides read TGTGCCAGCAGTGACTCCGGGACTAGCTCCTACAATGAGCAGTTCTTC. It yields the protein CASSDSGTSSYNEQFF.

The chain couples TRBV6-5 to TRBJ2-3; TRBD2 is a possible D gene (6 bases). Per germline, CDR1 MNHEY and CDR2 SVGAGI. This CDR3 has 14 amino acids. V was pared by 5 bases and J by 2 bases, with 11 bases between. CDR3 in DNA: TGTGCCAGCAGTCGTGGGGGGTACACAGATACGCAGTATTTT. It specifies CASSRGGYTDTQYF.

V and J are TRBV4-1 and TRBJ2-2, with a weak D call TRBD2 (6 bases). Germline V gene lookup returns CDR1 MGHRA and CDR2 YSYEKL. There are 17 residues in the CDR3. Trimming stripped 4 bases from V and 2 bases from J, with 17 bases between. Here the CDR3 DNA reads TGCGCCAGCAGCCCCACCCTCCTGGGGGGAAACACCGGGGAGCTGTTTTTT. Translated, it gives CASSPTLLGGNTGELFF.

This clone was observed a handful of times. The chain links TRBV6-1 to TRBJ2-5, with D uncertain. CDR1 is MNHNS and CDR2 is SASEGT in the germline V gene. Trimming left V 0 bases short and J 0 bases short, with 8 bases between. The CDR3 totals 15 residues. CDR3 sequence: CASSEASGDQETQYF. CDR3 nucleotide sequence: TGTGCCAGCAGTGAAGCGTCAGGCGACCAAGAGACCCAGTACTTC.

This sequence joins TRBV5-8 and TRBJ2-5; D might be TRBD1 or TRBD2, each matching 5 bases. V lost 4 bases and J lost 4, with 23 bases in between. Germline assignment: CDR1 SGHTS and CDR2 YDEGEE. The CDR3 is 17 residues long. The DNA for the CDR3 is TGTGCCAGCAGCCCACCGGGACGCACATCGAGAGGAGAGACCCAGTACTTC. Its translation: CASSPPGRTSRGETQYF.

The rearrangement joins TRBV27 to TRBJ2-1; D may be TRBD2 (5 bases). Germline V CDR1 and CDR2: MNHEY, SMNVEV (reference sequence). The CDR3 length is 13 residues. CDR3 region: CAPAGRNYNEQFF. CDR3 DNA: TGTGCACCGGCGGGTCGAAACTACAATGAGCAGTTCTTC.

The genes are TRBV10-3 and TRBJ1-2, with 8 bases aligning to TRBD1. There are 17 residues in the CDR3. Germline-derived CDR1 and CDR2 are ENHRY and SYGVKD. V was clipped by 9 bases and J by 4 bases; unmatched bases: 19. CDR3 DNA sequence: TGTGCCATAGGGGCAGGGGGCGCGAGGTCTTTCGGCTATGGCTACACCTTC. Its protein is CAIGAGGARSFGYGYTF.

V is TRBV15 and J is TRBJ1-2; possibly TRBD1 for D (5 bases). In germline, CDR1 is LNHNV, CDR2 YYDKDF (reference sequence). This CDR3 region has 17 residues. Trimming pared 3 bases from V and 0 bases from J, leaving 17 bases between. The CDR3 is CATSSPRMDKTNYGYTF. CDR3 coding DNA: TGTGCCACCAGCAGTCCACGGATGGACAAGACTAACTATGGCTACACCTTC.

The chain couples TRBV29-1 to TRBJ1-2, with TRBD1 as a possible D gene (5 bases). Germline lookup yields CDR1 SQVTM and CDR2 ANQGSEA. V was clipped by 5 bases and J by 3 bases, with 13 bases between them. The CDR3 totals 13 residues. The CDR3 nucleotides are TGCAGCGTTCCTTCAGACAGCTACTATGGCTACACCTTC. Translation: CSVPSDSYYGYTF.

The chain carries TRBV11-2 and TRBJ2-7, with D unclear. The germline V gene encodes CDR1 SGHAT and CDR2 FQNNGV. V was shortened by 2 bases and J by 5 bases, with 10 bases between the two germline ends. This CDR3 spans 13 amino acids. CDR3 DNA: TGTGCCAGCAGCTTATTTCCGACAAACGAGCAGTACTTC. This encodes CASSLFPTNEQYF.

J is TRBJ2-7 and V is TRBV6-1; 10 positions agree with TRBD1. The germline CDR1 and CDR2 sequences are MNHNS and SASEGT. Germline trimming cut 0 bases from V and 1 base from J; bases unmatched to any gene: 9. CDR3 length: 18 residues. The CDR3 DNA follows: TGTGCCAGCAGTGAAGCGTTCGCTGGGACAGGGGATTCCTACGAGCAGTACTTC. Translation gives CASSEAFAGTGDSYEQYF.

The rearrangement links TRBV28 to TRBJ2-2; D might be TRBD1 (6 bases). There are 16 residues in the CDR3. CDR1 is MDHEN, CDR2 SYDVKM, per germline. Trimming cost V 5 bases and J 5 bases, with 18 bases left between them. The CDR3 DNA reads TGTGCCAGCAGTCCCGGGACATCGGGGAAGACCGGGGAGCTGTTTTTT. It is translated as CASSPGTSGKTGELFF.

Worth noting for this clone: The germline gene is not matched at one end of the junction; a read error may be the cause. CDR3 nucleotide sequence: TGTGCCAGCAGTGAACTGAGGCCCTTT. This codes for CASSELRPF. This chain uses TRBV6-5 with TRBJ1-1; D not certain. Germline V gene data show CDR1 as MNHEY and CDR2 as SVGAGI. The CDR3 extends over 9 amino acids.

The chain carries TRBV29-1 and TRBJ2-3; D uncertain. V shed 3 bases and J shed 2 bases, with 9 bases lying between them. Germline CDR1 SQVTM, CDR2 ANQGSEA. The CDR3 sequence is 13 residues long. The CDR3 coding sequence is TGCAGCGTTGATAAGGGAATCACAGATACGCAGTATTTT. Its translation: CSVDKGITDTQYF.

This chain links TRBV5-1 with TRBJ1-1; D is ambiguous. From germline, CDR1 is SGHRS and CDR2 YFSETQ. This CDR3 comprises 13 residues. V was cut by 7 bases and J by 4 bases, with 14 bases left in between. CDR3 DNA sequence: TGCGCCAGCGGACGAATCCCCAGCACTGAAGCTTTCTTT. Encoded protein: CASGRIPSTEAFF. Supplemented by reference TRBV5-1 and TRBJ1-1, the full variable domain reads KAGVTQTPRYLIKTRGQQVTLSCSPISGHRSVSWYQQTPGQGLQFLFEYFSETQRNKGNFPGRFSGRQFSNSRSEMNVSTLELGDSALYLCASGRIPSTEAFFGQGTRLTVV.

This clone showed up just once. The DNA for the CDR3 is TGTGCCAGCAGTGATAGGGTAGGGGAGCAGTACTTC. As protein: CASSDRVGEQYF. J is TRBJ2-7 and V is TRBV2; D gene uncertain. The CDR3 extends over 12 amino acids. Germline values: CDR1 SNHLY, CDR2 FYNNEI. Deletions cut 3 bases from V and 7 bases from J, with 10 bases between.

The DNA for the CDR3 is TGTGCCAGCAGTTTAGACGGGCCGACTAGCTACAATGAGCAGTTCTTC. Amino acid sequence: CASSLDGPTSYNEQFF. V usage is TRBV27 and J usage is TRBJ2-1; the D gene is possibly TRBD2 (6 bases). From germline, CDR1 is MNHEY and CDR2 SMNVEV (reference sequence). V gave up 2 bases and J gave up 3 bases, with 14 bases separating them. The CDR3 is 16 amino acids.

The rearrangement links TRBV7-3 to TRBJ2-2; no reliable D call. The CDR3 is made up of 13 amino acids. Per germline, CDR1 SGHTA and CDR2 FQGTGA. The ends were cut back, 6 bases at V and 4 bases at J, with 9 bases in the middle. CDR3 coding DNA: TGTGCCAGCAGTCTTGGACCCACCGGGGAGCTGTTTTTT. As protein: CASSLGPTGELFF.

The CDR3 here is CASSSGAYNEQFF. CDR3 in DNA: TGTGCCAGTAGTAGCGGGGCCTACAATGAGCAGTTCTTC. The chain joins TRBV19 to TRBJ2-1; weak D call: TRBD2 (6 bases). Deletions cut 4 bases from V and 2 bases from J, with 6 bases between. Germline loops: CDR1 LNHDA, CDR2 SQIVND (reference sequence). This CDR3 spans 13 amino acids.

This clone has more than one count but fewer than ten. V and J are TRBV7-9 and TRBJ1-2, with 8 bases lining up with TRBD1. Germline V CDR1 and CDR2: SEHNR, FQNEAQ (reference sequence). V lost 5 bases to trimming and J lost 5 bases; unmatched junction nucleotides: 13. The CDR3 has 16 amino acids. The CDR3 spells CASSPSATGGRYGYTF. The CDR3 DNA follows: TGTGCCAGCAGCCCAAGCGCAACAGGGGGGCGGTATGGCTACACCTTC.

The chain joins TRBV18 to TRBJ1-1; a possible D gene is TRBD1 (6 bases). V lost 4 bases and J 4 bases, leaving 10 bases between the germline ends. Looked up from germline, CDR1 is KGHSH and CDR2 is LQKENI. This CDR3 region has 13 residues. This CDR3 reads CASSRLGGTEAFF. CDR3 sequence (DNA): TGTGCCAGCTCACGACTAGGGGGCACTGAAGCTTTCTTT. The whole variable domain, remainder taken from reference TRBV18 and TRBJ1-1, is NAGVMQNPRHLVRRRGQEARLRCSPMKGHSHVYWYRQLPEEGLKFMVYLQKENIIDESGMPKERFSAEFPKEGPSILRIQQVVRGDSAAYFCASSRLGGTEAFFGQGTRLTVV.

This rearrangement joins TRBV27 to TRBJ1-1; D unclear. The CDR3 length is 15 residues. Trimming left V 0 bases short and J 2 bases short, with 10 bases between. Germline lookup yields CDR1 MNHEY and CDR2 SMNVEV (reference sequence). The CDR3: CASSLSALLNTEAFF. CDR3 nucleotides: TGTGCCAGCAGTTTATCCGCCCTTCTAAACACTGAAGCTTTCTTT.

The chain links TRBV6-5 to TRBJ2-7, with D tentatively TRBD2 (5 bases). V was pared by 6 bases and J by 2 bases, with 17 bases between. The CDR3 is made up of 15 amino acids. Per the germline V gene, CDR1 is MNHEY and CDR2 is SVGAGI. CDR3 DNA: TGTGCCAGCAGCTCTCAAACTAGTACCCCCTACGAGCAGTACTTC. This sequence encodes CASSSQTSTPYEQYF.

The rearrangement joins TRBV27 to TRBJ2-7; 11 nucleotides match TRBD1. Germline values: CDR1 MNHEY, CDR2 SMNVEV (reference sequence). Trimming took 4 bases from V and 2 from J; bases not matched to a gene: 1. The CDR3 totals 14 residues. The CDR3 coding sequence is TGTGCCAGCAGTTGGGGACAGGGGGCCTACGAGCAGTACTTC. It codes for CASSWGQGAYEQYF.

The rearrangement joins TRBV29-1 to TRBJ1-1; perhaps TRBD1 as D (5 bases). CDR1 SQVTM and CDR2 ANQGSEA come from the germline V gene. The CDR3 extends over 13 amino acids. The V end was cut by 3 bases, the J end by 4 bases, with 12 bases between. The chain's CDR3 is CSVDPSGTTEAFF. In DNA, the CDR3 is TGCAGCGTTGATCCCTCAGGGACCACTGAAGCTTTCTTT.